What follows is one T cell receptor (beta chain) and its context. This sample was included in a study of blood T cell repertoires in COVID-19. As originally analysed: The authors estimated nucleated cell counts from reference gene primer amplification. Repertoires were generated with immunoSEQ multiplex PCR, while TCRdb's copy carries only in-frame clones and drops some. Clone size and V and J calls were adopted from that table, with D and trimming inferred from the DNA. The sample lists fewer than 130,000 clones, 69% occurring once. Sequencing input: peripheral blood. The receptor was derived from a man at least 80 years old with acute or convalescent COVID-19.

The CDR3 DNA is TGTGCCAGCAGCCGTGGACTAGCAGATACGCAGTATTTT. It translates to CASSRGLADTQYF. The rearrangement uses TRBV7-9 and TRBJ2-3, with 7 bases lining up with TRBD2. V dropped 5 bases and J dropped 4; count of bases not matched to a gene: 3. The CDR3 extends over 13 amino acids. The germline V gene has CDR1 SEHNR and CDR2 FQNEAQ (reference sequence).